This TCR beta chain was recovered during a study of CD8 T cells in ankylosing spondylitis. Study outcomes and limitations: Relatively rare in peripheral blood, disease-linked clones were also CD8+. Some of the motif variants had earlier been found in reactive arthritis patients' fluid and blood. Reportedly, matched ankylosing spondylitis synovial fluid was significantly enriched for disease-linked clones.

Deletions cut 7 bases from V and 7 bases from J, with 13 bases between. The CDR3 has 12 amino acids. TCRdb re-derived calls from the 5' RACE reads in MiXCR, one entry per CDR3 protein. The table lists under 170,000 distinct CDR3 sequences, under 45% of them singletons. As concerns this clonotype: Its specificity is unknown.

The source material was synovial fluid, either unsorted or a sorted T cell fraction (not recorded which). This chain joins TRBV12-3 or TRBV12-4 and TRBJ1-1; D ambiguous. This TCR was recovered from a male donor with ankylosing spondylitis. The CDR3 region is CASTLGYNEAFF. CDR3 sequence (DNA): TGTGCCAGCACTCTGGGGTATAATGAAGCTTTCTTT.